One and the same sample provided the 24 T cell receptor beta chains below, sequenced in a study of post-analysis software for immune sequencing data. Study outcomes and limitations: Relative to controls, patients had five TRBV segments at higher frequency, with TRBV5-6, TRBV5-1 and TRBV20-1 among these.

Libraries were made from TCR beta cDNA, and they carried unique molecular identifiers. TCRdb itself ran the PCR reads through MiXCR, one entry per CDR3 protein. The data show some 890,000 distinct CDR3 sequences, around 53% seen once. These receptors are not linked to any known antigen. Sequenced: blood. These receptors were taken from a girl aged 10-17 years with multiple sclerosis.

This clonotype was counted between two and nine times. V is TRBV2 and J is TRBJ2-5; no reliable D call. Germline V gives CDR1 SNHLY, CDR2 FYNNEI. The CDR3 totals 14 residues. Trimming pared 6 bases from V and 1 base from J, leaving 12 bases between. The CDR3: CASRRQPSQETQYF. CDR3 nucleotides: TGTGCCAGCAGGCGGCAACCGAGCCAAGAGACCCAGTACTTC.

V gene TRBV29-1 combines with J gene TRBJ1-2; D uncertain. Trimming removed 7 bases at V and 5 bases at J, with 23 bases between. The CDR3 is 15 amino acids. Germline V lookup: CDR1 SQVTM, CDR2 ANQGSEA. The CDR3 reads CSALEGPRTKYGYTF. CDR3 nucleotides: TGCAGCGCTCTTGAGGGCCCCCGGACGAAGTATGGCTACACCTTC.

This rearrangement joins TRBV10-3 to TRBJ2-7, with 8 bases lining up with TRBD1. The tail of the sequence fits TRBJ2-5 better, so the J call may be wrong. This CDR3 is built from 14 residues. From germline, CDR1 is ENHRY and CDR2 SYGVKD. This CDR3 reads CAISEETGEETQYF. CDR3 bases: TGTGCCATCAGTGAGGAGACAGGGGAAGAGACCCAGTACTTC.

This clonotype came up a few times. This chain joins TRBV6-6 and TRBJ2-5; 13 bases match TRBD2. V trimming: 6 bases; J trimming: 2 bases; junction bases outside the gene matches: 3. The length of the CDR3 is 15 residues. The germline gives CDR1 MNHNY, CDR2 SVGAGI (reference sequence). CDR3 in DNA: TGTGCCAGCAGCTGGACTAGCGGGGGACAAGAGACCCAGTACTTC. This translates into CASSWTSGGQETQYF.

The genes are TRBV20-1 and TRBJ2-7; 7 bases agree with TRBD1. The CDR3 is made up of 17 amino acids. After removal of 0 bases from V and 2 bases from J, the junction contained 13 bases not matched to a gene. In germline, CDR1 is DFQATT, CDR2 SNEGSKA (reference sequence). CDR3 amino acids: CSARDRYRGSLAYEQYF. In nucleotides, the CDR3 is TGCAGTGCTAGAGATAGGTACAGGGGCAGCTTGGCCTACGAGCAGTACTTC.

The rearrangement links TRBV20-1 to TRBJ2-7, with unresolved D. V dropped 0 bases and J dropped 3 bases, with 12 bases sitting between them. Germline V lookup: CDR1 DFQATT, CDR2 SNEGSKA (reference sequence). The CDR3 extends over 14 amino acids. The CDR3 loop reads CSAREGGSDYEQYF. DNA of the CDR3: TGCAGTGCTAGAGAGGGTGGAAGCGACTACGAGCAGTACTTC.

The V gene is TRBV19, the J gene TRBJ1-2; 7 bases line up with TRBD1. CDR3 length: 14 residues. The V and J ends lost 4 bases and 8 bases, in that order; junction bases with no gene match: 10. Germline-derived CDR1 and CDR2 are LNHDA and SQIVND (reference sequence). The CDR3: CASSRGDRAGGYTF. CDR3 sequence (DNA): TGTGCCAGTAGTAGGGGCGACAGGGCTGGAGGCTACACCTTC.

This chain uses TRBV28 with TRBJ2-6, with D possibly being TRBD2 (6 bases). Germline CDR1 is MDHEN and CDR2 is SYDVKM. V dropped 4 bases and J dropped 0 bases, with 16 bases sitting between them. CDR3 size: 18 residues. The CDR3 coding sequence is TGTGCCAGCAGTTCACGGCTGGGGGGTAGCTCTGGGGCCAACGTCCTGACTTTC. Protein product: CASSSRLGGSSGANVLTF. Looking up the rest from reference TRBV28 and TRBJ2-6 gives the full variable domain: DVKVTQSSRYLVKRTGEKVFLECVQDMDHENMFWYRQDPGLGLRLIYFSYDVKMKEKGDIPEGYSVSREKKERFSLILESASTNQTSMYLCASSSRLGGSSGANVLTFGAGSRLTVL.

This chain connects TRBV2 to TRBJ2-3; D ambiguous. Germline CDR1 and CDR2: SNHLY and FYNNEI. This CDR3 spans 15 amino acids. Trimming cost V 2 bases and J 2 bases, with 11 bases left between them. In nucleotides, the CDR3 is TGTGCCAGCAGTGAAAACTATCCCAACACAGATACGCAGTATTTT. Its translation is CASSENYPNTDTQYF.

This clonotype has just one count. The V and J genes are TRBV7-2 and TRBJ2-7; TRBD2 matches 7 bases. V lost 5 bases to trimming and J lost 3 bases; unmatched junction nucleotides: 7. This CDR3 is 14 amino acids long. Germline CDR1 SGHTA, CDR2 FQGNSA. The CDR3: CASSAHRGVYEQYF. As DNA, the CDR3 is TGTGCCAGCAGCGCCCATCGGGGGGTCTACGAGCAGTACTTC.

This clonotype came up a few times. The genes are TRBV30 and TRBJ2-4; 8 nucleotides match TRBD1. This CDR3 is built from 15 residues. With V trimmed by 0 bases and J by 13 bases, 14 bases remained unmatched. The germline V gene has CDR1 GTSNPN and CDR2 SVGIG (reference sequence). Here the CDR3 reads CAWSVPGQALREQYF. Written as DNA, the CDR3 is TGTGCCTGGAGTGTTCCGGGACAGGCCCTCCGGGAGCAGTACTTC.

This clonotype showed up just a few times. This chain connects TRBV29-1 to TRBJ2-1; no clear D gene. The V and J ends lost 2 bases and 0 bases respectively, with 8 bases between them. The CDR3 is 14 amino acids. Germline CDR1 SQVTM, CDR2 ANQGSEA. CDR3 protein: CSVERPSSYNEQFF. As DNA, the CDR3 is TGCAGCGTTGAAAGGCCGAGCTCCTACAATGAGCAGTTCTTC.

This clonotype was seen a handful of times. V usage is TRBV5-1 and J usage is TRBJ1-1; D remains unclear. V was trimmed by 0 bases and J by 7 bases, leaving 13 bases between them. The germline gives CDR1 SGHRS, CDR2 YFSETQ. This CDR3 has 14 amino acids. Here the CDR3 reads CASSLEGPGREAFF. Written as DNA, the CDR3 is TGCGCCAGCAGCTTGGAGGGTCCGGGCCGTGAAGCTTTCTTT.

The rearrangement links TRBV20-1 to TRBJ2-7; TRBD1 is a possible D gene (6 bases). CDR1 is DFQATT, CDR2 SNEGSKA, per germline (reference sequence). V dropped 4 bases and J dropped 0 bases, with 7 bases sitting between them. The CDR3 contains 12 residues. The CDR3 DNA reads TGCAGTGCTACAGGGGACTCCTACGAGCAGTACTTC. Amino acids: CSATGDSYEQYF.

The chain recombines TRBV4-1 with TRBJ2-7; TRBD1 matches at 7 bases. The trim removed 3 bases at V and 2 bases at J, leaving 7 bases unmatched. The CDR3 has 15 residues. Per the germline V gene, CDR1 is MGHRA and CDR2 is YSYEKL. The CDR3 bases are TGCGCCAGCAGCCAGCAACAGGGGTTAACCTACGAGCAGTACTTC. This sequence encodes CASSQQQGLTYEQYF.

This clonotype has a handful of counts. The chain combines TRBV29-1 with TRBJ2-1; D call uncertain. CDR1 and CDR2 (germline): SQVTM, ANQGSEA. V was clipped by 4 bases and J by 6 bases, with 7 bases between them. The CDR3 sequence is 11 residues long. The CDR3 bases are TGCAGCGTTGCCCTAGTCAATGAGCAGTTCTTC. Translated, it gives CSVALVNEQFF.

The chain couples TRBV12-3 or TRBV12-4 to TRBJ1-2, with D possibly matching TRBD1 (6 bases). CDR3 length equals 14 residues. Trimming left V 6 bases short and J 4 bases short, with 15 bases between. The CDR3 spells CASRSGGRGYGYTF. CDR3 nucleotides: TGTGCCAGCAGATCCGGCGGCAGGGGCTATGGCTACACCTTC.

The chain recombines TRBV4-1 with TRBJ2-1; 10 bases match TRBD2. The V gene's germline CDR1 is MGHRA and CDR2 YSYEKL. The CDR3 runs to 19 residues. V shed 0 bases and J 9 bases; nucleotides not matched to a gene: 17. DNA of the CDR3: TGCGCCAGCAGCCAAGATTCCCCCCCCACTAGCGGGGCCCCCGGTGAGCAGTTCTTC. This gives the protein CASSQDSPPTSGAPGEQFF.

V usage is TRBV7-2 and J usage is TRBJ1-4, with 9 nucleotides matching TRBD1. Germline V CDR1 and CDR2: SGHTA, FQGNSA. CDR3 length equals 16 residues. V was pared by 5 bases and J by 5 bases, with 9 bases of the junction left unmatched. The CDR3 reads CASSLSPGQGNEKLFF. CDR3 nucleotides: TGTGCCAGCAGCCTTTCTCCCGGACAGGGGAATGAAAAACTGTTTTTT.

This clonotype turned up a few times. The chain combines TRBV20-1 with TRBJ2-1; TRBD2 matches at 11 bases. The length of the CDR3 is 13 residues. Germline CDR1 is DFQATT and CDR2 is SNEGSKA (reference sequence). V lost 6 bases, J lost 5 bases, and 3 bases stayed unmatched. CDR3 loop: CSAILAGDNEQFF. Written as DNA, the CDR3 is TGCAGTGCCATACTAGCGGGAGACAATGAGCAGTTCTTC.

This chain links TRBV20-1 with TRBJ2-5, with D perhaps matching TRBD1 (6 bases). The CDR3 has 13 amino acids. Germline assignment: CDR1 DFQATT and CDR2 SNEGSKA (reference sequence). Trimming took off 4 bases at V and 3 bases at J, with 12 bases between the two ends. CDR3 region: CSAKRQGKETQYF. The CDR3 DNA reads TGCAGTGCTAAGCGTCAGGGGAAAGAGACCCAGTACTTC.

This clonotype was seen a handful of times. The J gene is TRBJ2-3, the V gene TRBV12-3 or TRBV12-4; 13 positions match TRBD2. This CDR3 region has 16 residues. Trimming at V came to 4 bases and at J to 3 bases, leaving 4 bases not matched to a gene. In DNA form, the CDR3 reads TGTGCCAGCAGTTCCACTAGCGGGAGGGGTACAGATACGCAGTATTTT. Its protein product is CASSSTSGRGTDTQYF.

The chain employs TRBV5-1 and TRBJ2-1; 7 bases agree with TRBD2. The CDR3 spans 15 residues. CDR1 is SGHRS, CDR2 YFSETQ, per germline. V shed 0 bases, J shed 5 bases, and the junction held 5 bases outside the gene matches. The CDR3 loop reads CASSLAAGTNNEQFF. CDR3 bases: TGCGCCAGCAGCTTGGCGGCAGGGACTAACAATGAGCAGTTCTTC. The full variable domain, completed using reference TRBV5-1 and TRBJ2-1, is KAGVTQTPRYLIKTRGQQVTLSCSPISGHRSVSWYQQTPGQGLQFLFEYFSETQRNKGNFPGRFSGRQFSNSRSEMNVSTLELGDSALYLCASSLAAGTNNEQFFGPGTRLTVL.

This chain uses TRBV7-8 with TRBJ2-1; 7 positions agree with TRBD2. Germline V lookup: CDR1 SGHVS, CDR2 FQNEAQ. V lost 1 base, J lost 2 bases, and 5 bases stayed unmatched. The CDR3 loop spans 16 amino acids. This CDR3 is CASSLERLAPYNEQFF. CDR3 in DNA: TGTGCCAGCAGCTTAGAAAGACTAGCCCCCTACAATGAGCAGTTCTTC. Full variable domain (missing parts from reference TRBV7-8 and TRBJ2-1): GAGVSQSPRYKVAKRGQDVALRCDPISGHVSLFWYQQALGQGPEFLTYFQNEAQLDKSGLPSDRFFAERPEGSVSTLKIQRTQQEDSAVYLCASSLERLAPYNEQFFGPGTRLTVL.